A single T cell receptor (beta chain) is shown here with its context. Its antigen target is currently unknown. No clone much larger than this one lies a single base away; base qualities are absent. The CDR3, from cysteine to phenylalanine, totals 16 residues. Here the CDR3 DNA is all that survives: 48 bases in frame from base 1. The trim is 0 bases for V and 5 bases for J, with a gap of 19 bases between the germline ends. From a lookup of the germline V gene (reference sequence), CDR1 and CDR2 are DFQATT and SNEGSKA. This sample was included in a study of regulatory T cells in long-lasting Graves disease (TCRdb year 2021). The study in broad terms: Persistent Graves' disease meant more than 5 years of antithyroid drug treatment with TSH receptor autoantibodies that stayed positive. Peripheral blood TCR sequencing and RNA sequencing compared persistent Graves' disease patients with newly diagnosed Graves' disease patients. TCR sequencing covered some 13 persistent and roughly 20 newly diagnosed Graves' disease patients, around 33 samples in total. The study was conducted in China and was registered as a clinical trial. Persistent Graves' disease patients in the clinical cohort had taken antithyroid drugs for about 9.7 years on average.

Library prep was done by multiplex PCR. Sequencing was carried out with an Illumina HiSeq 4000. iRepertoire HTBI primers and Arm-PCR amplification of CDR3 regions were used to construct TCR beta libraries. Before sequencing, the PCR products underwent gel purification. Regarding the original processing steps: A total of 62 TRBV and some 15 TRBJ segments were identified across samples and were used for gene usage analysis of CDR3 amino acid clonotypes. Filtered high-quality paired reads were merged into contigs using COPE and FqMerger. BLAST was used to align contigs to IMGT TRBV, TRBD and TRBJ reference genes, and CDR3 was defined according to IMGT. Clonotypes above 0.1% frequency were classified as highly expanded clones. Shannon entropy served as the measure of repertoire diversity, while the Gini coefficient captured V-J evenness. Public clonotypes were defined as clonotypes shared by more than one individual. In TCRdb, the public reads were trimmed at Q25 with fastp and aligned with MiXCR, with productive beta chains retained. Each record represents a unique CDR3 protein, reported with the most common genes and DNA among its rows. The V and J calls were determined by TCRdb, not by the authors. Here the sample has fewer than 450,000 distinct CDR3 sequences; around 20% occur a single time. The ten largest clones capture approximately 28% of the sample.

The full study reports these points: Sequencing and analysis were limited to the TCR beta chain. A larger number of public clonotypes was shared among persistent patients (more than 2,500) than among newly diagnosed patients (approximately 930). Compared with newly diagnosed patients, persistent Graves' disease patients had lower TCR Shannon entropy and fewer highly expanded clones, which suggests clonal expansion. The authors noted that the small sample size was a limitation that may lower accuracy. TRBV28, TRBJ1-2 and TRBJ2-5 were preferentially used in persistent disease, while TRBV20-1 and TRBJ2-1 were favored in newly diagnosed disease. The study examined only peripheral blood because the primary lesion, thyroid tissue, could not be accessed.

The sample's time point label is to be understood as: persistent/refractory GD, antithyroid drugs over 5 years with positive TRAb. For both TCR sequencing and RNA sequencing, RNA was extracted from PBMCs using TRIzol. The diagnosis of Graves' disease was made according to American Thyroid Association guidelines. The patients came from an endocrinology department in Xi'an, China. Each patient gave about 8.1 milliliters of peripheral blood, collected in an EDTA anticoagulant tube. Ficoll Paque Plus density gradient separation was used to isolate PBMCs, and no further T cell sorting was done. An Agilent 2100 Bioanalyzer and agarose gel were used to check RNA quality, and a NanoDrop 2000 was used to measure RNA concentration.

This TCR derives from a female donor with Graves disease. The specimen comprised peripheral blood mononuclear cells (PBMCs), sampled when the disease was refractory, from a patient treated with antithyroid drugs. Recombination linked TRBV20-1 to TRBJ2-5, and TRBD2 may be the D gene, going by 7 matching bases. This receptor has the CDR3 CSAREPGGRRGETQYF. DNA sequence: TGCAGTGCTAGAGAGCCCGGGGGGCGGAGGGGGGAGACCCAGTACTTC.